These 15 T cell receptor beta chains share one sample of origin, sequenced in a study of T cells in Graves' hyperthyroidism and ophthalmopathy. Amplified TCR beta CDR3 regions derived from RNA transcripts. The study used the HTBI primer set for a first-round RT-PCR of the TCR CDR3. Via MiXCR, TCRdb re-called the multiplex PCR reads, giving one row per CDR3 protein. The repertoire holds under 350,000 distinct CDR3 sequences, with approximately 22% as singletons. Sequenced: blood. The receptors were sampled from a woman between 45 and 65 years old with Graves' hyperthyroidism.

Worth noting for this clonotype: A read error is possible here, since a much larger clone lies one base away. This sequence joins TRBV11-1 and TRBJ2-4, with TRBD1 identical over 10 bases. From germline, CDR1 is SGHAT and CDR2 FQDESV (reference sequence). The junction had 2 bases not matched to a gene; V was cut back by 5 bases and J by 4 bases. The CDR3 length is 14 residues. This chain's CDR3 is CASSVGQGKNIQYF. CDR3 DNA: TGTGCCAGCAGCGTGGGACAGGGGAAAAACATTCAGTACTTC.

This clonotype was detected many times. The gene calls are TRBV11-2 and TRBJ1-1; D not certain. Per the germline V gene, CDR1 is SGHAT and CDR2 is FQNNGV. The V and J ends lost 4 bases and 1 base respectively, with 10 bases between them. The CDR3 sequence is 14 residues long. The CDR3 DNA follows: TGTGCCAGCAGCTGGGCAGGTTCGAACACTGAAGCTTTCTTT. It encodes CASSWAGSNTEAFF.

This clonotype was picked up many times. The V and J genes are TRBV11-2 and TRBJ2-4; D remains unclear. The length of the CDR3 is 13 residues. The germline V and J ends were trimmed by 0 bases and 8 bases, with 8 bases remaining between them. Germline CDR1 reads SGHAT; CDR2 reads FQNNGV. The CDR3 coding sequence is TGTGCCAGCAGCTTAGAGCCTGCGGACATTCAGTACTTC. The encoded protein is CASSLEPADIQYF.

Details on this clonotype: This may be a read error, as it is one base from a much larger clone. The chain is built from TRBV18 and TRBJ1-2, with D possibly matching TRBD1 (6 bases). Germline values: CDR1 KGHSH, CDR2 LQKENI. The CDR3 runs 15 residues. The CDR3 DNA reads as TGTGCCAGCTCACCACCACCAGGGGTCTACTATGGCCACACCTTC. It specifies CASSPPPGVYYGHTF.

This clonotype was seen a handful of times. The chain uses TRBV20-1 and TRBJ1-2; 7 bases line up with TRBD1. This CDR3 is 13 amino acids long. The J segment lost 5 bases and the V segment lost 3 bases, leaving 6 bases of the junction unmatched. CDR1 and CDR2 (germline): DFQATT, SNEGSKA (reference sequence). This CDR3 is CSASRTGVYGYTF. The CDR3 DNA reads as TGCAGTGCTAGTAGAACAGGGGTGTATGGCTACACCTTC.

This clonotype was seen many times. The chain uses TRBV2 and TRBJ2-1; D unclear. CDR1 SNHLY and CDR2 FYNNEI come from the germline V gene. CDR3 length equals 11 residues. The germline V and J ends were trimmed by 8 bases and 7 bases, with 9 bases remaining between them. The CDR3 region has the DNA TGTGCCAGCGTACGGGTAAATGAGCAGTTCTTC. Encoded protein: CASVRVNEQFF.

This clonotype was detected ten times or more. V is TRBV12-3 or TRBV12-4 and J is TRBJ2-3, with TRBD1 matching over 7 bases. This CDR3 is 16 amino acids long. The ends lost 5 bases at V and 1 base at J; junction bases unmatched: 9. In DNA, the CDR3 is TGTGCCAGCAGTCATTCGAAAACAGGGGGCACAGATACGCAGTATTTT. As protein: CASSHSKTGGTDTQYF.

Ten or more counts support this clonotype. The chain has TRBV20-1 and TRBJ2-1, with TRBD2 identical over 10 bases. The J segment lost 3 bases and the V segment lost 5 bases, leaving 4 bases of the junction unmatched. The CDR3 spans 14 residues. Germline CDR1 and CDR2: DFQATT and SNEGSKA (reference sequence). The CDR3 here is CSALSGRSYNEQFF. In DNA form, the CDR3 reads TGCAGTGCTCTTAGCGGGAGGAGCTACAATGAGCAGTTCTTC.

This clonotype was counted many times. The CDR3 nucleotides read TGTGCCAGCGAAGGGGTAGGACAGTCAGTCGGGGACTATGGCTACACCTTC. This gives the protein CASEGVGQSVGDYGYTF. This chain uses TRBV6-1 with TRBJ1-2; a possible D gene is TRBD1 (6 bases). Trimming took 8 bases from V and 3 from J, leaving 25 bases between them. Germline CDR1 reads MNHNS; CDR2 reads SASEGT. There are 17 residues in the CDR3.

This clonotype was detected many times. V usage is TRBV6-2 or TRBV6-3 and J usage is TRBJ2-5; either TRBD1 or TRBD2 may supply D (5 bases each). Trimming removed 4 bases at V and 6 bases at J, with 15 bases between. The CDR3 consists of 14 residues. CDR1 is MNHEY, CDR2 SVGEGT, per germline. The CDR3 region is CASSSLGTTKTQYF. The DNA of the CDR3 is TGTGCCAGCAGTTCCTTGGGGACGACGAAGACCCAGTACTTC.

As for this clonotype: A single base separates this from a much larger clone, so it may be a read error. The chain links TRBV28 to TRBJ1-2, with 7 bases fitting TRBD1. There are 12 residues in the CDR3. The germline V gene has CDR1 MDHEN and CDR2 SYDVKM. V shed 10 bases, J shed 4 bases, and the junction held 6 bases outside the gene matches. The CDR3 sequence: CATEGQSYGYTF. For the CDR3, the DNA is TGTGCCACCGAGGGACAGAGCTATGGCTACACCTTC.

This clonotype showed up many times. The chain is built from TRBV5-1 and TRBJ2-7; the D gene could be TRBD1 or TRBD2 (5 bases each). The CDR3 extends over 13 amino acids. CDR1 is SGHRS and CDR2 is YFSETQ in the germline V gene. V dropped 4 bases and J dropped 3 bases, with 11 bases sitting between them. The CDR3 here is CASSDGAFYEQYF. For the CDR3, the DNA is TGCGCCAGCAGCGACGGGGCTTTCTACGAGCAGTACTTC.

This clonotype was found many times. The J gene is TRBJ2-2, the V gene TRBV2; 9 nucleotides match TRBD1. V shed 6 bases, J shed 5 bases, and the junction held 7 bases outside the gene matches. CDR3 length equals 15 residues. Per germline, CDR1 SNHLY and CDR2 FYNNEI. Here the CDR3 reads CASSEQGASTGELFF. For the CDR3, the DNA is TGTGCCAGCAGCGAACAGGGGGCATCGACCGGGGAGCTGTTTTTT.

This clonotype was counted many times. The rearrangement joins TRBV5-1 to TRBJ2-1, with TRBD2 identical over 7 bases. CDR3 length: 16 amino acids. From germline, CDR1 is SGHRS and CDR2 YFSETQ. Trimming cost V 0 bases and J 0 bases; bases outside gene matches: 3. In DNA form, the CDR3 reads TGCGCCAGCAGCTTGGGGCGCGGGAGCTCCTACAATGAGCAGTTCTTC. This encodes CASSLGRGSSYNEQFF.

This clonotype was seen repeatedly, ten times or more. V is TRBV6-2 or TRBV6-3 and J is TRBJ1-1, with D perhaps matching TRBD1 (6 bases). The germline CDR1 and CDR2 sequences are MNHEY and SVGEGT. Deletions cut 4 bases from V and 0 bases from J, with 9 bases between. The CDR3 has 14 residues. Here the CDR3 reads CASSSDRLNTEAFF. The CDR3 DNA is TGTGCCAGCAGTTCGGACAGATTGAACACTGAAGCTTTCTTT.